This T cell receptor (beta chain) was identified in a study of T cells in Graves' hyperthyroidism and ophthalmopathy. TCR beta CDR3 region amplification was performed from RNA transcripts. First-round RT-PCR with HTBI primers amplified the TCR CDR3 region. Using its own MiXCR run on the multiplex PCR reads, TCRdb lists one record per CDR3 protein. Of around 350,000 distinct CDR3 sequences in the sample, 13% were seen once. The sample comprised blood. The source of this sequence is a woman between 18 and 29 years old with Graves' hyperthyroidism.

CDR3 in amino acids: CASTTANSYNEQFF. DNA of the CDR3: TGTGCCAGCACAACGGCCAACTCCTACAATGAGCAGTTCTTC. This rearrangement joins TRBV6-1 to TRBJ2-1, with D uncertain. V was clipped by 7 bases and J by 0 bases, with 10 bases between them. Germline V CDR1 and CDR2: MNHNS, SASEGT. The CDR3 runs to 14 residues.